This record looks at one TCR beta chain sequence and its context. The data originate from a study of shared clonotypes between healthy human individuals. Study as a whole: The cohort had two women and a few men, ages 18 to 49.

Terminally differentiated effector memory CD45RA+ cells were left out of the naive CD8 fraction, which was CD45RO-negative and positively selected for CCR7. The CDR3 is 13 amino acids. Losses at the gene ends were 9 bases for V and 8 bases for J; bases not matched to a gene: 3. CDR1 SNHLY and CDR2 FYNNEI come from the germline V gene. The study ran the assay at deep level. Produced via immunoSEQ multiplex PCR; TCRdb's table is partial and in-frame only. The sample lists 2 million to 2.5 million clones, over 85% occurring once. This chain connects TRBV2 to TRBJ2-1; 14 nucleotides line up with TRBD2. Sequencing was performed on naive CD8+ T cells sorted from blood. The sequence came from a man in his late teens or twenties in good health. CDR3 sequence reads: CASRLAGGYEQFF. In DNA form, the CDR3 reads TGTGCCAGTAGACTAGCGGGAGGGTATGAGCAGTTCTTC.